This TCR beta chain appears in the sequencing data of a study of cytomegalovirus exposure and HLA in healthy donors. Study as a whole: About 80 million unique TCRs, all from HLA-typed donors, were included in an early release of the data.

Study-level points and caveats: Altogether, 164 TCR beta chains were recorded as cytomegalovirus-associated. Per a prior analysis, the majority of TCR beta V segments were productive roughly 87% or roughly 30% of the time.

Details on this clone: Antigen unknown.

Both 60 Vbeta primers and 13 Jbeta primers went into the PCR. Clones were read by immunoSEQ multiplex PCR, and TCRdb kept only the in-frame ones, dropping some. The table includes about 120,000 clones, 65% to 80% detected once. Looked up from germline, CDR1 is SGHNT and CDR2 is YYREEE (reference sequence). V dropped 4 bases and J dropped 5; count of bases not matched to a gene: 13. This CDR3 has 18 amino acids. The sequence was collected from a woman aged 55-69 years in good health and CMV-seropositive. The chain joins TRBV5-4 to TRBJ2-5, with 14 bases matching TRBD2. Material for sequencing was PBMCs. Here the CDR3 reads CASSARLAGGPIGETQYF. CDR3 DNA: TGTGCCAGCAGCGCCCGACTAGCGGGAGGGCCTATTGGCGAGACCCAGTACTTC.